This T cell receptor (beta chain) derives from a study of Tregs in tolerant kidney transplant recipients. Libraries were prepared by immunoSEQ multiplex PCR; TCRdb keeps only in-frame clonotypes and omits some of them. Of 70,000 to 95,000 clones listed, around 90% were seen once; the top ten hold 0.34%. V lost 5 bases to trimming and J lost 0 bases, with 13 bases between them. The CDR3 has 14 residues. Germline V gives CDR1 SQVTM, CDR2 ANQGSEA. This clone was observed once. Its antigen is as yet unknown. Thawed PBMCs were FACS-sorted into unstimulated CD4+CD25+CD127- regulatory T cells, CD4+CD25- non-regulatory cells, CD4 and CD8 cells. Regulatory T cells were sorted from thawed PBMCs rested overnight at 37°C with approximately 180 IU/ml IL-2. Study-wide findings and caveats: Biological reproducibility was not directly addressed, but technical replication error appeared minimal.

The input for sequencing was Tregs from blood, taken before the transplant. The sequence was collected from a human donor who received a combined kidney and bone marrow transplant. V gene TRBV29-1 combines with J gene TRBJ1-1; D is undetermined. The CDR3 loop reads CSVTSRSVNTEAFF. The CDR3 DNA reads as TGCAGCGTTACATCGAGGAGCGTGAACACTGAAGCTTTCTTT.